This record concerns one T cell receptor beta chain sequence. The antigen is not known. This entry is derived from a study of T cell responses to AZD1222 COVID-19 vaccine. TCRdb's copy holds only in-frame clones and misses some; the assay was immunoSEQ multiplex PCR. This repertoire shows 120,000 or so clones, about 91% found once; its top ten account for roughly 5%. Study-wide findings and caveats: White British people made up most donors, females outnumbered males, and clonal diversity was possibly underestimated. Repertoire collection took place solely once the T cell response had peaked. Spike-specific TCR depth and breadth grew after two AZD1222 doses.

The V end was cut by 0 bases, the J end by 2 bases, with 11 bases between. The CDR3 length is 15 residues. Germline lookup yields CDR1 SGHDT and CDR2 YYEEEE. The source material was peripheral blood, sampled on day 0 of AZD1222 vaccination. The chain combines TRBV5-6 with TRBJ2-5; D not resolved. The TCR originated in an adult in good health. The CDR3 here is CASSLAQVHQETQYF. DNA of the CDR3: TGTGCCAGCAGCTTGGCTCAGGTTCATCAAGAGACCCAGTACTTC. Looking up the rest from reference TRBV5-6 and TRBJ2-5 gives the full variable domain: DAGVTQSPTHLIKTRGQQVTLRCSPKSGHDTVSWYQQALGQGPQFIFQYYEEEERQRGNFPDRFSGHQFPNYSSELNVNALLLGDSALYLCASSLAQVHQETQYFGPGTRLLVL.